In its sample, the clone carrying this T cell receptor (beta chain) was seen many times. No antigen is known for it. These data originate in a study of breast tumors, draining lymph nodes, adjacent tissues. Looked up from germline, CDR1 is SGHNT and CDR2 is YYREEE (reference sequence). Trimming removed 4 bases at V and 0 bases at J, with 11 bases between. This CDR3 is built from 15 residues. Study-level findings and limits: Luminal-like breast cancer showed significantly higher tumor–nontumor repertoire similarity than basal-like. Findings are consistent with lymph node origin and intratumoral expansion of most tumor T cells.

Breast cancer patients provided tissue from their axillary draining lymph nodes. TCRdb reanalysed the multiplex PCR reads using MiXCR and keeps one entry per CDR3 protein. The sample yields about 100,000 distinct CDR3 sequences, about 20% seen once. The clonotype was recovered from a female donor with breast cancer. Some clones in this sample may be carry-over from other donors' samples. The sequenced sample was axillary lymph node tissue. The rearrangement links TRBV5-4 to TRBJ1-3; D is possibly TRBD1 (5 bases). The CDR3 region is CASSPRTGSGNTIYF. The CDR3 bases are TGTGCCAGCAGCCCTAGAACAGGCTCTGGAAACACCATATATTTT.